Listed below are T cell receptor beta chains from one sample, sequenced in a study of T cell responses to AZD1222 COVID-19 vaccine. Libraries were prepared by immunoSEQ multiplex PCR; TCRdb keeps only in-frame clonotypes and omits some of them. The sample has about 100,000 clones; around 86% are singletons. Sequencing used peripheral blood, obtained on day 0 of AZD1222 vaccination. These receptors were obtained from an adult in good health. Both conserved end residues are part of each CDR3. The order of the fields is clone size, V gene, CDR3 protein. The size field is filled for only some rows; it gives once, few, many or a size class.

>-|TRBV4-1
CASSQEGGPGHGNQETQYF
>-|TRBV3-1/TRBV3-2
CASSQNPGLNYGYTF
>-|TRBV19
CASSIRQGAGNQPQHF
>-|TRBV7-2
CASSPGMGETQYF
>-|TRBV11-1
CASSLEFGRENEQYF
>-|TRBV27
CASSLSGDQINYGYTF
>-|TRBV29-1
CSVGGNGFEAFF
>-|TRBV7-9
CASSLVRSDEQFF
>-|TRBV12-3/TRBV12-4
CASSRGENQPQHF
>-|TRBV4-2
CASSQDGVLGGPGELFF
>-|TRBV6-5
CASSMGAEAFF
>-|TRBV5-1
CASSFLGGSSYEQYF
>few|TRBV5-6
CASSEGDFRGEQYF
>-|TRBV5-8
CASEKRGTDTQYF
>once|TRBV5-1
CASSLEQRGDTQYF
>-|TRBV11-3
CASTLIQGSYEQYF
>-|TRBV4-3
CASSQAAGTSGELFF
>-|TRBV3-1/TRBV3-2
CASSQGAKGGTQYF
>-|TRBV3-1/TRBV3-2
CASSQPSTGGTYGYTF
>-|TRBV7-9
CASSPQGAQETQYF
>-|TRBV27
CASSLFPGNQETQYF
>-|TRBV6-2/TRBV6-3
CASSRGGTSGNTIYF
>few|TRBV11-2
CASSPVAGPGNTIYF
>-|TRBV7-9
CASSPGLAGRYNEQFF
>-|TRBV12-3/TRBV12-4
CASSPGGYYGYTF
>few|TRBV6-2/TRBV6-3
CASSYSEYAQYF
>-|TRBV18
CASSLSGPKLGNTIYF
>-|TRBV12-3/TRBV12-4
CASTWTAYGYTF
>few|TRBV4-3
CASSQEQRFHQYGYTF
>-|TRBV7-9
CASSSIEGHSMGQYF
>-|TRBV6-1
CASSEASPRGEGDEQYF
>few|TRBV6-6
CASSPGTGGFGRNNSPLHF
>-|TRBV28
CASSPPWGVAEAFF
>once|TRBV9
CASSGGPGYGYTF
>-|TRBV5-1
CASSLTPITGELFF
>-|TRBV2
CASSEEKANTEAFF
>-|TRBV5-1
CASSLGTGYEQYF
>-|TRBV3-1/TRBV3-2
CASGVGSFYGYTF
>-|TRBV20-1
CSASILRDRGLYEQYF
>-|TRBV19
CASTQQIGGTEAFF